This TCR beta chain was identified in a study of shared clonotypes between healthy human individuals. Investigators divided CD4+ cells into CD45RA+ naive and CD45RA-negative memory subsets. For this clone: Antigen specificity is unknown.

Authors' methods: ImmunoSEQ gave junction-only sequences without quality scores, so filtering differed. The assay was immunoSEQ multiplex PCR, and TCRdb's table has in-frame clones only and misses some. D and trimming come from the DNA, and the V and J calls and clone size come from that table. Altogether 2.3 million or so clones are present, more than 85% being singletons, with the ten largest covering about 0.37%. Germline V gives CDR1 SGHKS, CDR2 YYEKEE (reference sequence). CDR3 length equals 12 residues. V was cut by 2 bases and J by 2 bases, with 3 bases left in between. General study results and limits: Blood was the sole source, and tissue repertoires probably differ. Represented diversity (both genetic and exposure-history) was limited by the small number of donors.

The source of this sequence is a man younger than 30 in good health. Some clones in this sample may be carry-over from other donors' samples. Input material: naive CD4+ T cells from PBMCs. Sample subset: CD45RA+ positively selected. V and J are TRBV5-5 and TRBJ2-3; D unclear. The CDR3 bases are TGTGCCAGCAGCTTACACACAGATACGCAGTATTTT. It codes for CASSLHTDTQYF.